This record covers a single TCR beta chain. Its antigen remains unknown. The data are from a study of T cells expressing NK-cell markers. Study at large: The study sequenced eight donors, seven HCMV-seropositive and one seronegative.

Study-level findings and limits: Dominant NKG2C+ clonotypes accounted for about 1.0-8% of CD8+ T cells in roughly 6 donors. Uncertainty persisted over the HCMV specificity of expanded NKG2C+ T cell clones.

5'RACE template switching with UMIs produced the TCR beta cDNA. TCRdb reanalyzed the 5' RACE reads and collapses them to one entry per CDR3 protein, without DNA. This listing includes a few hundred thousand distinct CDR3 sequences. CDR1 and CDR2 (germline): SQVTM, ANQGSEA. This CDR3 has 13 amino acids. The material sequenced was blood T cells: a sorted CD56 or NKG2C T cell subset, CD4+ or CD8+ T cells, or bulk PBMC T cells (not recorded which). The chain couples TRBV29-1 to TRBJ2-5. The receptor was isolated from a woman aged 45 to 65 in good health. CDR3 protein: CSVVGMGKETQYF.